This T cell receptor beta chain was captured in a study of OX40 agonist ivuxolimab in advanced cancers. Study-wide results and limits: With doses of 0.1-3.0 mg/kg, partial responders showed among the lowest clonal expansion.

The CDR3 length is 17 residues. CDR1 and CDR2 (germline): KGHSH, LQKENI. The repertoire was sequenced with immunoSEQ multiplex PCR; TCRdb's copy has only in-frame clones and lacks some. The sample consists of around 30,000 clones, roughly 91% of them appearing once. As for this clone: The antigen is undetermined. At one end, the junction sequence differs from germline, possibly due to a read error.

Source: CD4+ or CD8+ T cells sorted from blood, taken in a trial of the OX40 agonist ivuxolimab. The clonotype originates from an adult with an advanced solid tumor such as melanoma, head and neck, liver or kidney cancer. The chain couples TRBV18 to TRBJ2-1; D possibly corresponds to TRBD1 (6 bases). The CDR3 region is CASSPRLQASRDNQQFF. The CDR3 DNA sequence: TGTGCCAGCTCTCCCCGCCTACAGGCTTCTAGGGACAATCAGCAGTTCTTC.